This T cell receptor (beta chain) was captured by sequencing in a study of breast tumors, draining lymph nodes, adjacent tissues. Germline-derived CDR1 and CDR2 are MDHEN and SYDVKM. The V and J ends lost 3 bases and 5 bases, in that order; junction bases with no gene match: 5. CDR3 length: 15 residues. TCRdb redid the calling of the multiplex PCR reads with MiXCR, one entry per CDR3 protein. The table has fewer than 300,000 distinct CDR3 sequences, less than 40% seen once. General study points: Most tumor T cells seemingly derive from lymph node, then expand in tumor. Tumors had less TCR diversity than lymph nodes, more than nontumor tissue. Compared with basal-like, luminal-like tumors shared significantly more repertoire with nontumor tissue.

With regard to this clonotype: Its antigen remains unknown.

Breast cancer patients provided tissue from their axillary draining lymph nodes. Sequenced material: axillary lymph node tissue. The receptor's source is a female donor with breast cancer. Some clones in this sample may be carry-over from other donors' samples. The chain carries TRBV28 and TRBJ2-1; 9 bases fit TRBD2. CDR3 nucleotide sequence: TGTGCCAGCAGTTTCGAGGCGGGAGGGGACAATGAGCAGTTCTTC. Residues: CASSFEAGGDNEQFF.